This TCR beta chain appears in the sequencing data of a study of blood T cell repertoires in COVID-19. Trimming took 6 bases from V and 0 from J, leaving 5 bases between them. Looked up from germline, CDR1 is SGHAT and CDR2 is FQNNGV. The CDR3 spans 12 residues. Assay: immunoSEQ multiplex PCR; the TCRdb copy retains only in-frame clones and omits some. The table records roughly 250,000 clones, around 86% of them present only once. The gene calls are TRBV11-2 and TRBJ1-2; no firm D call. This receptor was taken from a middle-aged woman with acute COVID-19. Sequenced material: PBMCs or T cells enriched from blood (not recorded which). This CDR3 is CASSSTNYGYTF. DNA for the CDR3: TGTGCCAGCAGTTCAACTAACTATGGCTACACCTTC.